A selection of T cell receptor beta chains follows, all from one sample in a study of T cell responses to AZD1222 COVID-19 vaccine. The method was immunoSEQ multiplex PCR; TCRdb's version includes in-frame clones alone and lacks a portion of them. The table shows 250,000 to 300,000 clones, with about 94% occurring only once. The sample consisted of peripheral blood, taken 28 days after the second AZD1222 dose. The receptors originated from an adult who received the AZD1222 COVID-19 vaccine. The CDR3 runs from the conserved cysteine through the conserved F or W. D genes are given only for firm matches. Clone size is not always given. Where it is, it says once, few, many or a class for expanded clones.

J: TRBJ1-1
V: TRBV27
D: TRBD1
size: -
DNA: TGTGCCAGCAGTTTATATGGACAGGACACTGAAGCTTTCTTT
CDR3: CASSLYGQDTEAFF

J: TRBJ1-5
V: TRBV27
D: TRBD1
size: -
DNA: TGTGCCAGCAGTTCCCGGACAGGGGGCAATCAGCCCCAGCATTTT
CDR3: CASSSRTGGNQPQHF

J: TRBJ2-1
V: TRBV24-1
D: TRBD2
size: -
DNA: TGTGCCACCAGTGATAGGGAGGGTGAGCAGTTCTTC
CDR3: CATSDREGEQFF

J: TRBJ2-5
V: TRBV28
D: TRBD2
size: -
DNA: TGTGCCAGCACCGTGGGACTAGCGGGAGGACAAGAGACCCAGTACTTC
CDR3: CASTVGLAGGQETQYF

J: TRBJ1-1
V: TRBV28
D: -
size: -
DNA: TGTGCCTGCGGTAGGGACACTGAAGCTTTCTTT
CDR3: CACGRDTEAFF

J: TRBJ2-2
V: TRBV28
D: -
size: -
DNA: TGTGCCAGCAGTACCCCGTTCTACACCGGGGAGCTGTTTTTT
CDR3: CASSTPFYTGELFF

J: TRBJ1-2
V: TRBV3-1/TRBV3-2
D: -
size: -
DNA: TGTGCCAGCAGCCGAGACTCACTAGGTGGCTATGGCTACACCTTC
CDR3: CASSRDSLGGYGYTF

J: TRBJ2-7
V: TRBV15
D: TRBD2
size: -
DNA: TGTGCCACCTCCCCTACACCTGGGCGGGGGATCGAGCAGTACTTC
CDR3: CATSPTPGRGIEQYF

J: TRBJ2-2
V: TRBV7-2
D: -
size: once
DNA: TGTGCCAGCAGCCCTTCCGGACGGCCGAACACCGGGGAGCTGTTTTTT
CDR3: CASSPSGRPNTGELFF

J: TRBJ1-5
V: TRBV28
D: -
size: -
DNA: TGTGCCAGCAGTGGGACCTACCAGCCCCAGCATTTT
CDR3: CASSGTYQPQHF

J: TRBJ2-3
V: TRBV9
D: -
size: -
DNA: TGTGCCAGCAGCGTAGCCATTGTGAGCACAGATACGCAGTATTTT
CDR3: CASSVAIVSTDTQYF

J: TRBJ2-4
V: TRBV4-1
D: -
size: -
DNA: TGCGCCAGCAGCCCCTGGGGAGTAGCCAAAAACATTCAGTACTTC
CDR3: CASSPWGVAKNIQYF

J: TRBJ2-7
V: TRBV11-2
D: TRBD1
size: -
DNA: TGTGCCAGCAGCCCTCGGAACAGGGGCCCCTCCTACGAGCAGTACTTC
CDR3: CASSPRNRGPSYEQYF

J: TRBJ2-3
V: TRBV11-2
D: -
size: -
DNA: TGTGCCAGCAGCTTGATCCCAGGGGGGGGGCAGTATTTT
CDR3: CASSLIPGGGQYF

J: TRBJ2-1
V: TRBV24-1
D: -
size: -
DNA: TGTGCCACCACGAAGGCTTCTGGGGAGCAGTTCTTC
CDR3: CATTKASGEQFF

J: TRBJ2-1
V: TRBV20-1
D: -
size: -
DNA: TGCAGCATTCAAGATTACAATGAGCAGTTCTTC
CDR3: CSIQDYNEQFF

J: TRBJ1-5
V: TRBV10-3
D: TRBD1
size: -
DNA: TGTGCCATCAACCAGGACAGGGATCGTCAGCCCCAGCATTTT
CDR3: CAINQDRDRQPQHF

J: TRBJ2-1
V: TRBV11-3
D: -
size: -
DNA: TGTGCCAGCAGCCAGACTTCCCTAGGGGAGCAGTTCTTC
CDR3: CASSQTSLGEQFF

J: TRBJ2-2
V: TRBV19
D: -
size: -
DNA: TGTGCCAGTACCGTGGCTGGCGGGGAGCTGTTTTTT
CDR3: CASTVAGGELFF

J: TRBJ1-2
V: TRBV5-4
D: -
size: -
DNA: TGTGCCAGCACGCTTTTACAGGGAGAATATGGCTACACCTTC
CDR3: CASTLLQGEYGYTF

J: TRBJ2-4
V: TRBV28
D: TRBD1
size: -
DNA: TGTGCCAGCAGTTTACTGGACAGGGCCAAAAACATTCAGTACTTC
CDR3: CASSLLDRAKNIQYF

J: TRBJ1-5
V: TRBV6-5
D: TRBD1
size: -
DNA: TGTGCCAGCGACAGGGGAGGCAATCAGCCCCAGCATTTT
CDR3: CASDRGGNQPQHF

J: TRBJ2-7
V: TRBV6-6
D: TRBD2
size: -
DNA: TGTGCCAGCAGTTACGTGACTAGCGGGGCCTACGAGCAGTACTTC
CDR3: CASSYVTSGAYEQYF

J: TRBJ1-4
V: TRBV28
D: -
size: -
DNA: TGTGCCAGCAGTTTTCGGACTAATGAAAAACTGTTTTTT
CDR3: CASSFRTNEKLFF

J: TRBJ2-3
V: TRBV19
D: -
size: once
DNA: TGTGCCAGTAGTATGGGGTACACCGGCGAGAAGGCGCAGTATTTT
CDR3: CASSMGYTGEKAQYF

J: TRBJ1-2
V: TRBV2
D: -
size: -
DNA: TGTGCCAGCAGTGAAAACCGGGGAAGTGGCTACACCTTC
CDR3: CASSENRGSGYTF

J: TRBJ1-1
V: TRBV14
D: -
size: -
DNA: TGTGCCAGCAGCCAAGATCGGTACTCCCCTGAAGCTTTCTTT
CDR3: CASSQDRYSPEAFF

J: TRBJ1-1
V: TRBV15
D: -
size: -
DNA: TGTGCCACCAGCCCACAAGGAGGGGGGAACACTGAAGCTTTCTTT
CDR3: CATSPQGGGNTEAFF

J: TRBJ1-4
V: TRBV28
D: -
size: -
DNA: TGTGCCAGCAGTTTAGGGGGGCGCGTTACAGAAAAACTGTTTTTT
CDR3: CASSLGGRVTEKLFF

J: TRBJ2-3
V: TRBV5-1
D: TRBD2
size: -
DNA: TGCGCCAGCAGCCCCGGACTAGCGGGGTACTACACAGATACGCAGTATTTT
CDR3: CASSPGLAGYYTDTQYF

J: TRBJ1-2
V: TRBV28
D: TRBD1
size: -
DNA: TGTGCCAGCAGTCCCCCGGGACAGGGGTACAACTATGGCTACACCTTC
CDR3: CASSPPGQGYNYGYTF

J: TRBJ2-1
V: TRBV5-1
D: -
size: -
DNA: TGCGCCAGCAGCTTGGCTCCTAGTGGCCCAATCTCCTACAATGAGCAGTTCTTC
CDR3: CASSLAPSGPISYNEQFF

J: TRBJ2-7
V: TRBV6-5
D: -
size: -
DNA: TGTGCCAGCAGTTCCGGCGGGGAGCAGTACTTC
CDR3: CASSSGGEQYF

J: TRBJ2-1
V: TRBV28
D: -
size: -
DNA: TGTGCCAGCAGTCCGACCCCCGGGTCCAATGAGCAGTTCTTC
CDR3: CASSPTPGSNEQFF

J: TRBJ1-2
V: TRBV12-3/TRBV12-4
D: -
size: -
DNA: TGTGCCAGCAGTTTGGGCTCCTATGGCTACACCTTC
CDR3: CASSLGSYGYTF

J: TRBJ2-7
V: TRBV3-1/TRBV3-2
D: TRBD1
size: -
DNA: TGTGCCAGCAGCCAAAGGGGAAACAGGGGCCACGAGCAGTACTTC
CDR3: CASSQRGNRGHEQYF

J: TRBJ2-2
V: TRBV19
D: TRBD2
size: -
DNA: TGTGCCAGTAGTATACGCACGGGGGGGAAAATCGGGGAGCTGTTTTTT
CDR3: CASSIRTGGKIGELFF

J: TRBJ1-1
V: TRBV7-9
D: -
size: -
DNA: TGTGCCAGCAGCCCGCGTCTGAACACTGAAGCTTTCTTT
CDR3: CASSPRLNTEAFF

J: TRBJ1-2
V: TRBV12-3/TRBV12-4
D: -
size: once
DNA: TGTGCCAGCAGCTACCGGGGGGGATTGGGCTACACCTTC
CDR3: CASSYRGGLGYTF

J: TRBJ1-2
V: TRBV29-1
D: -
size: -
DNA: TGCAGCGTTGTGGGGGCAATCGGGGCTAACTATGGCTACACCTTC
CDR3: CSVVGAIGANYGYTF

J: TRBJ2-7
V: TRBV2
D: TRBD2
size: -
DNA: TGTGCATCTCGGGGGGGGTCCTACGAGCAGTACTTC
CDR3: CASRGGSYEQYF